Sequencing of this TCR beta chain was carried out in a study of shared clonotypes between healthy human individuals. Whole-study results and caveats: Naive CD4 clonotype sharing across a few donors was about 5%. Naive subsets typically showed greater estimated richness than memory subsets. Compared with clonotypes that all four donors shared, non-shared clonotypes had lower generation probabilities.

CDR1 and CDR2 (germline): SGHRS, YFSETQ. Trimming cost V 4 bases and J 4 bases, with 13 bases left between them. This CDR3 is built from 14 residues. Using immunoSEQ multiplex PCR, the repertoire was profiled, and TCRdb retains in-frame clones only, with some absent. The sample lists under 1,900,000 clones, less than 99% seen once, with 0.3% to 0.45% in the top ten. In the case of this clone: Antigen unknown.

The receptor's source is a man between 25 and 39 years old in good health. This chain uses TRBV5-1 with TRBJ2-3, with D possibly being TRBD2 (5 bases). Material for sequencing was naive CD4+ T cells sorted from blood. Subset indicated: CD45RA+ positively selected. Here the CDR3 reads CASSLDSGSDTQYF. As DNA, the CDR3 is TGCGCCAGCAGCCTGGACTCGGGTTCAGATACGCAGTATTTT.